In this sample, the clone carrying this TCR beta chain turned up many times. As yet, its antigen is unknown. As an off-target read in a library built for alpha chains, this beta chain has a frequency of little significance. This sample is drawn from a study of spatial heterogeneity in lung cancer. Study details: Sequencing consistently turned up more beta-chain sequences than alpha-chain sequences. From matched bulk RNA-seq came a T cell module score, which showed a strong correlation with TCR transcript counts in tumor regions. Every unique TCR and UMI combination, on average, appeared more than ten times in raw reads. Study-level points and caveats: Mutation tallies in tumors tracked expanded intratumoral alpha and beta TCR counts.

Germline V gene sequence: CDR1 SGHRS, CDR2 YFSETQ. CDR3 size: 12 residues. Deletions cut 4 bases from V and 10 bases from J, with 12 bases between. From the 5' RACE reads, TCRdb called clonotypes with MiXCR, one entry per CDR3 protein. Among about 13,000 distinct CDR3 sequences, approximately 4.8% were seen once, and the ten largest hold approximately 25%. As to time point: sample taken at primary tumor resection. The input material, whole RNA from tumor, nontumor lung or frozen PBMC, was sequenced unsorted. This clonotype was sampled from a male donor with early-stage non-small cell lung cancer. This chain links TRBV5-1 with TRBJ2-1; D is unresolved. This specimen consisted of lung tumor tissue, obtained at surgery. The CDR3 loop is CASSPETNEQFF. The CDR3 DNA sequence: TGCGCCAGCAGCCCGGAAACTAACGAGCAGTTCTTC. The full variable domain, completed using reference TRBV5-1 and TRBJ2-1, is KAGVTQTPRYLIKTRGQQVTLSCSPISGHRSVSWYQQTPGQGLQFLFEYFSETQRNKGNFPGRFSGRQFSNSRSEMNVSTLELGDSALYLCASSPETNEQFFGPGTRLTVL.